Below are 30 T cell receptor beta chains sequenced from a single sample in a study of T-cell memory formation after mild COVID-19 (dated by TCRdb to the early 2020s). Library method: 5' RACE. The listed sequencing device is Illumina NovaSeq 6000. Using fastp at Q25 and MiXCR, TCRdb reprocessed the public reads and kept productive beta chains. Every CDR3 protein is listed once, alongside the most common genes and DNA of its rows. Within this sample are 400,000 to 500,000 distinct CDR3 sequences, with 20% of them counted one time only. 8.4% of the sample goes to the ten largest clones. Material: PBMCs or a T cell subset sorted from them (not recorded which). All receptors derive from an adult woman who had mild COVID-19 (a few samples of this study predate the infection). The sample titles of this study are shuffled in the database, so cell type and time point are left out; the donor was told from shared clones.

Only a few counts were recorded for this clonotype. The chain joins TRBV6-5 to TRBJ2-7, with D perhaps matching TRBD2 (6 bases). The ends were cut back, 7 bases at V and 2 bases at J, with 15 bases in the middle. CDR1 and CDR2 (germline): MNHEY, SVGAGI. The CDR3 has 14 amino acids. The CDR3 sequence: CASKATRTTYEQYF. DNA of the CDR3: TGTGCCAGCAAGGCAACTAGGACTACCTACGAGCAGTACTTC.

This clonotype has more than one count but fewer than ten. This rearrangement joins TRBV5-1 to TRBJ2-4; D remains ambiguous. Trimming pared 1 base from V and 2 bases from J, leaving 10 bases between. The CDR3 consists of 15 residues. Germline assignment: CDR1 SGHRS and CDR2 YFSETQ. The DNA of the CDR3 is TGCGCCAGCAGCTTGAACTCTGGGACCAAAAACATTCAGTACTTC. Encoded protein: CASSLNSGTKNIQYF.

The chain is built from TRBV3-1 and TRBJ2-7; 15 positions agree with TRBD2. V shed 4 bases, J shed 2 bases, and the junction held 0 bases outside the gene matches. Germline CDR1 reads LGHDT; CDR2 reads YNNKEL (reference sequence). This CDR3 has 15 residues. The chain's CDR3 is CASSRTSGGAYEQYF. For the CDR3, the DNA is TGTGCCAGCAGCCGGACTAGCGGGGGGGCCTACGAGCAGTACTTC.

This clonotype was counted only a few times. This rearrangement joins TRBV28 to TRBJ2-7; D gene unclear. V lost 5 bases and J lost 1, with 6 bases in between. The CDR3 extends over 12 amino acids. Germline assignment: CDR1 MDHEN and CDR2 SYDVKM. CDR3 residues: CASSGVSYEQYF. The CDR3 bases are TGTGCCAGCAGTGGGGTTTCCTACGAGCAGTACTTC.

This clonotype has a handful of counts. The gene calls are TRBV9 and TRBJ1-5, with TRBD1 as a possible D gene (6 bases). Between the trimmed V and J ends, which lost 4 bases and 0 bases, there was a span of 29 bases. CDR1 and CDR2 from the germline V gene are SGDLS and YYNGEE. This CDR3 has 21 residues. CDR3 loop: CASSPGQSTNLGGYSNQPQHF. CDR3 sequence (DNA): TGTGCCAGCAGCCCCGGACAGTCTACTAACCTTGGGGGATATAGCAATCAGCCCCAGCATTTT.

The gene calls are TRBV7-8 and TRBJ2-4; 8 nucleotides line up with TRBD2. The CDR3 spans 21 residues. J gave up 2 bases and V 0 bases, and 18 bases lay outside the gene matches. Germline assignment: CDR1 SGHVS and CDR2 FQNEAQ. DNA of the CDR3: TGTGCCAGCAGCTTAGCTAGGCGTACGGGGGGGCCAACTAAGCCCAAAAACATTCAGTACTTC. Translation gives CASSLARRTGGPTKPKNIQYF.

In its sample, this clonotype was seen a few times. This chain connects TRBV20-1 to TRBJ2-7, with D perhaps matching TRBD2 (7 bases). Germline V CDR1 and CDR2: DFQATT, SNEGSKA (reference sequence). Deletions cut 6 bases from V and 0 bases from J, with 12 bases between. The CDR3 has 13 residues. The CDR3 nucleotides are TGCAGTGCGGGGGGGCTCAGCTCCTACGAGCAGTACTTC. Its translation: CSAGGLSSYEQYF.

This clonotype was seen a few times. Germline is not matched at one junction end, which may reflect a read error. The V gene is TRBV7-7, the J gene TRBJ1-1, with D possibly TRBD1 on 5 matching bases. This CDR3 is 13 amino acids long. The V gene's germline CDR1 is SSHAT and CDR2 FNYEAQ (reference sequence). The chain's CDR3 is CASSLGEATEAFF. CDR3 bases: TGTGCTAGCAGCTTAGGGGAGGCCACTGAAGCTTTCTTT. The variable domain in full, with the rest retrieved from reference TRBV7-7 and TRBJ1-1, is GAGVSQSPRYKVTKRGQDVTLRCDPISSHATLYWYQQALGQGPEFLTYFNYEAQPDKSGLPSDRFSAERPEGSISTLTIQRTEQRDSAMYRCASSLGEATEAFFGQGTRLTVV.

This clonotype has just a few counts. CDR3 region: CASSDEGARGAFF. CDR3 nucleotide sequence: TGTGCCAGCAGTGATGAGGGGGCGCGTGGGGCTTTCTTT. The chain couples TRBV25-1 to TRBJ1-1, with 7 bases that match TRBD1. The germline CDR1 and CDR2 sequences are MGHDK and SYGVNS. V was pared by 3 bases and J by 11 bases, with 9 bases of the junction left unmatched. CDR3 length: 13 residues.

Only a few counts were recorded for this clonotype. CDR3 DNA sequence: TGCAGTGCTAGACAGGGTGCTGACGAGCAGTACTTC. Protein sequence: CSARQGADEQYF. The chain combines TRBV20-1 with TRBJ2-7, with D possibly TRBD1 on 5 matching bases. The length of the CDR3 is 12 residues. V dropped 2 bases and J dropped 5 bases, with 10 bases sitting between them. Germline V gene data show CDR1 as DFQATT and CDR2 as SNEGSKA (reference sequence).

This clonotype was seen a handful of times. This chain uses TRBV6-5 with TRBJ2-7; 7 bases are a match to TRBD2. Trimming took 1 base from V and 4 from J; bases not matched to a gene: 7. Germline lookup yields CDR1 MNHEY and CDR2 SVGAGI. The CDR3 totals 15 residues. CDR3 coding DNA: TGTGCCAGCAGTTACTTGGAGGGAGGGCAGTACGAGCAGTACTTC. Its protein is CASSYLEGGQYEQYF.

In this sample, this clonotype is medium-sized. This may come from a read error, since a much larger clone is one base off. The J gene is TRBJ2-5, the V gene TRBV12-3 or TRBV12-4; weak D call: TRBD1 (6 bases). The CDR3 contains 17 residues. Trimming shortened V by 6 bases and J by 3 bases, and 23 bases separated the two germline ends. CDR3 region: CASSLLGARDGKETQYF. The CDR3 nucleotides read TGTGCCAGCAGCCTACTGGGGGCCCGGGACGGCAAAGAGACCCAGTACTTC.

This chain links TRBV3-1 with TRBJ1-4; D gene unclear. The CDR3 sequence is 15 residues long. V lost 0 bases to trimming and J lost 8 bases, with 13 bases between them. Germline values: CDR1 LGHDT, CDR2 YNNKEL (reference sequence). The DNA of the CDR3 is TGTGCCAGCAGCCAAGATTGGGCTGAAGGGGAAAAACTGTTTTTT. Its translation: CASSQDWAEGEKLFF.

This rearrangement joins TRBV10-3 to TRBJ1-1, with D uncertain. Trimming shortened V by 5 bases and J by 0 bases, and 10 bases separated the two germline ends. The CDR3 spans 14 residues. CDR1 is ENHRY and CDR2 is SYGVKD in the germline V gene. In DNA, the CDR3 is TGTGCCATCAGTCGGGAGCAGGTGAACACTGAAGCTTTCTTT. Translated, it gives CAISREQVNTEAFF.

V gene TRBV7-9 combines with J gene TRBJ2-7, with D maybe TRBD1 (6 bases). CDR3 length equals 14 residues. Trimming cost V 3 bases and J 0 bases, with 9 bases left between them. Germline values: CDR1 SEHNR, CDR2 FQNEAQ (reference sequence). The CDR3 DNA reads TGTGCCAGCAGCTTCAAGGACAGCTCCTACGAGCAGTACTTC. Translated: CASSFKDSSYEQYF.

This chain links TRBV7-8 with TRBJ2-2; 9 nucleotides align to TRBD1. Germline lookup yields CDR1 SGHVS and CDR2 FQNEAQ. Trimming cost V 2 bases and J 6 bases; bases outside gene matches: 13. CDR3 length: 18 amino acids. CDR3 bases: TGTGCCAGCAGCTTATATGTTATGGGGACAGGGCGTTCCGGGGAGCTGTTTTTT. Protein sequence: CASSLYVMGTGRSGELFF.

The chain combines TRBV7-2 with TRBJ2-3; 15 bases are shared with TRBD2. After removal of 7 bases from V and 5 bases from J, the junction contained 19 bases not matched to a gene. The CDR3 extends over 20 amino acids. The germline gives CDR1 SGHTA, CDR2 FQGNSA. DNA of the CDR3: TGTGCCAGCACCCCTTATATTTCGGGACTAGCGGGGGGCCGAAAAGATACGCAGTATTTT. It is translated as CASTPYISGLAGGRKDTQYF. Looking up the rest from reference TRBV7-2 and TRBJ2-3 gives the full variable domain: GAGVSQSPSNKVTEKGKDVELRCDPISGHTALYWYRQSLGQGLEFLIYFQGNSAPDKSGLPSDRFSAERTGGSVSTLTIQRTQQEDSAVYLCASTPYISGLAGGRKDTQYFGPGTRLTVL.

This clonotype was recorded once. This chain connects TRBV7-6 to TRBJ2-5; either TRBD1 or TRBD2 may supply D (5 bases each). Trimming stripped 5 bases from V and 1 base from J, with 11 bases between. The CDR3 is made up of 14 amino acids. CDR1 and CDR2 from the germline V gene are SGHVS and FNYEAQ. CDR3 residues: CASSQGRFQETQYF. CDR3 coding DNA: TGTGCCAGCAGCCAGGGACGGTTCCAAGAGACCCAGTACTTC.

A few counts support this clonotype. In DNA, the CDR3 is TGTGCCTGGAGTGGTCTTAGGGAGCGGGCGGATACGCAGTATTTT. This gives the protein CAWSGLRERADTQYF. The chain joins TRBV30 to TRBJ2-3; a weak D match, TRBD2 (6 bases). CDR3 size: 15 residues. Germline CDR1 is GTSNPN and CDR2 is SVGIG (reference sequence). The V gene lost 1 base and the J gene lost 6 bases, with 17 bases spanning the gap. The full variable domain, rest sourced from reference TRBV30 and TRBJ2-3, is SQTIHQWPATLVQPVGSPLSLECTVEGTSNPNLYWYRQAAGRGLQLLFYSVGIGQISSEVPQNLSASRPQDRQFILSSKKLLLSDSGFYLCAWSGLRERADTQYFGPGTRLTVL.

This clonotype was detected only a few times. CDR3 sequence reads: CASSFGVSYYEQYF. DNA for the CDR3: TGTGCCAGCAGCTTTGGTGTGTCCTACTACGAGCAGTACTTC. V and J are TRBV7-8 and TRBJ2-7; D remains ambiguous. Per the germline V gene, CDR1 is SGHVS and CDR2 is FQNEAQ. The CDR3 consists of 14 residues. V was trimmed by 3 bases and J by 3 bases, leaving 12 bases between them.

This clonotype was picked up a small number of times. The rearrangement joins TRBV24-1 to TRBJ1-1, with TRBD1 matching over 8 bases. This CDR3 is 18 amino acids long. Germline loops: CDR1 KGHDR, CDR2 SFDVKD. After removal of 1 base from V and 1 base from J, the junction contained 10 bases not matched to a gene. CDR3 region: CATSDLRTRTGRNTEAFF. The DNA for the CDR3 is TGTGCCACCAGTGATTTAAGGACCCGGACAGGGAGGAACACTGAAGCTTTCTTT.

This clonotype was counted ten times or more. The gene calls are TRBV18 and TRBJ2-7; 16 positions agree with TRBD2. V lost 5 bases, J lost 1 base, and 5 bases stayed unmatched. Germline loops: CDR1 KGHSH, CDR2 LQKENI. This CDR3 comprises 17 residues. CDR3 DNA sequence: TGTGCCAGCTCAGCAGGGGGACTAGCGGGAGGGTCCTACGAGCAGTACTTC. Translated: CASSAGGLAGGSYEQYF.

This clonotype was recorded a few times. The chain links TRBV12-3 or TRBV12-4 to TRBJ1-1, with D unresolved. This CDR3 has 13 amino acids. V dropped 3 bases and J dropped 2 bases, with 7 bases sitting between them. This chain's CDR3 is CASSFGINTEAFF. The CDR3 DNA reads TGTGCCAGCAGTTTCGGGATAAACACTGAAGCTTTCTTT.

V gene TRBV4-1 combines with J gene TRBJ2-1, with 9 bases matching TRBD1. This CDR3 contains 16 residues. The ends lost 4 bases at V and 1 base at J; junction bases unmatched: 5. The germline gives CDR1 MGHRA, CDR2 YSYEKL. DNA for the CDR3: TGCGCCAGCAGCCCCGGACAGGGGACATCCTACAATGAGCAGTTCTTC. Translated: CASSPGQGTSYNEQFF.

The gene calls are TRBV7-2 and TRBJ2-7; D perhaps matches TRBD1 (6 bases). The CDR3 has 12 amino acids. V lost 6 bases and J 6 bases, leaving 12 bases between the germline ends. Germline CDR1 and CDR2: SGHTA and FQGNSA. The CDR3 loop reads CASSPRTVEQYF. The CDR3 bases are TGTGCCAGCAGTCCCCGGACAGTCGAGCAGTACTTC.

The chain is built from TRBV2 and TRBJ1-5; 7 nucleotides line up with TRBD1. The CDR3 contains 13 residues. In germline, CDR1 is SNHLY, CDR2 FYNNEI. The V segment lost 6 bases and the J segment 3 bases; nucleotides outside the gene matches: 2. This chain's CDR3 is CASRGTVNQPQHF. In DNA form, the CDR3 reads TGTGCCAGCAGAGGGACAGTCAATCAGCCCCAGCATTTT.

The chain couples TRBV27 to TRBJ1-1; unclear D gene. Germline V gene sequence: CDR1 MNHEY, CDR2 SMNVEV (reference sequence). The CDR3 loop spans 16 amino acids. V shed 7 bases and J shed 8 bases, with 26 bases lying between them. The chain's CDR3 is CASIDGMSKPPHEAFF. CDR3 sequence (DNA): TGTGCCAGCATTGATGGGATGTCAAAACCCCCCCACGAAGCTTTCTTT.

The chain employs TRBV12-3 or TRBV12-4 and TRBJ2-1; D remains unclear. V was pared by 7 bases and J by 8 bases, with 9 bases between. The length of the CDR3 is 11 residues. DNA of the CDR3: TGTGCCAGCACCCTTCACCATGAGCAGTTCTTC. The encoded protein is CASTLHHEQFF.

The chain employs TRBV30 and TRBJ1-1; 7 nucleotides align to TRBD1. Germline loops: CDR1 GTSNPN, CDR2 SVGIG (reference sequence). The CDR3 length is 16 residues. With V trimmed by 4 bases and J by 3 bases, 14 bases remained unmatched. The CDR3 is CAWTNTRQGVYTEAFF. The CDR3 nucleotides read TGTGCCTGGACCAATACAAGACAGGGAGTGTACACTGAAGCTTTCTTT.

The J gene is TRBJ2-3, the V gene TRBV15, with D hard to call. Germline V CDR1 and CDR2: LNHNV, YYDKDF (reference sequence). The CDR3 is 12 amino acids. V was shortened by 6 bases and J by 4 bases, with 8 bases between the two germline ends. The CDR3, as DNA: TGTGCCACCAGTCCCAAATCAGATACGCAGTATTTT. Amino acid sequence: CATSPKSDTQYF.